Below, one T cell receptor beta chain is given with its context. Its specificity is unknown. The data were taken from a study of T cell repertoires in cytomegalovirus infection. Regarding the study as a whole: People with CMV and the relevant HLA were identified by cumulative public TCR beta family frequency.

TCRdb itself ran the reads through MiXCR, one entry per CDR3 protein. The profile covers hundreds of thousands of distinct CDR3 sequences, with more than 30% appearing a single time and about a sixth taken by the ten largest. The CDR3 sequence is 16 residues long. CDR1 SGHTA and CDR2 FQGNSA come from the germline V gene. Trimming left V 2 bases short and J 1 base short, with 14 bases between. This sequence was found in a human donor in good health (CMV status not recorded). Some clones in this sample may be carry-over from other donors' samples. Sequenced here: cultured PBMCs, sampled from culture after CMV antigen stimulation. The J gene is TRBJ2-5, the V gene TRBV7-2, with unresolved D. In DNA form, the CDR3 reads TGTGCCAGCAGCTTATCGGTTAGCCCGCTCCAAGAGACCCAGTACTTC. It yields the protein CASSLSVSPLQETQYF.